This T cell receptor beta chain was identified in a study of Graves' ophthalmopathy and Graves' hyperthyroidism (dated by TCRdb to the late 2010s). Context from the whole study: Peripheral blood was collected before any treatment was given, at the time of initial diagnosis. To tell Graves' ophthalmopathy apart from Graves' hyperthyroidism, and to predict which patients would progress to ophthalmopathy, the study relied on TCR beta repertoire signatures. In total, approximately 140 blood samples were TCR-sequenced: 40 to 45 ophthalmopathy, approximately 75 hyperthyroidism and some 17 hyperthyroidism-to-ophthalmopathy patients. To explore V-J signatures that separate ophthalmopathy from hyperthyroidism, a discovery set of 95 to 100 patients was enrolled, consisting of more than 40 with ophthalmopathy and fewer than 60 with stable hyperthyroidism. The independent validation cohort included under 20 hyperthyroidism patients plus 17 patients who later progressed from hyperthyroidism to ophthalmopathy. In several hyperthyroidism patients, the T-cell repertoires found in thyroid tissue were compared with those found in blood. Following sampling, methimazole starting at 30 mg daily was administered to hyperthyroidism patients, and high-dose intravenous methylprednisolone was administered to ophthalmopathy patients. The paper's findings and limits, for the study overall: Among expanded thyroid clonotypes with frequency above 0.001, most also showed up in blood, which suggests that blood repertoires may reflect the thyroid immune response. Sample size was not statistically predetermined, and group allocation was not concealed from the investigators. In validation, the model predicted ophthalmopathy progression with nearly 71% sensitivity and roughly 72% specificity; some 13 predicted patients were CT-confirmed with GO in a median of approximately six months. In cross-validation, the 13-signature model distinguished ophthalmopathy from stable hyperthyroidism with approximately 88% sensitivity and 81% to 83% specificity, and in the test set the corresponding values were about 80% and 75%.

For repertoire sequencing, the TCR beta CDR3 regions were amplified from RNA transcripts. A first-round RT-PCR used HTBI primers with the Qiagen OneStep RT-PCR kit, followed by a second-round multiplex PCR, size selection and purification. The libraries underwent paired-end sequencing with 100 bp reads on an Illumina HiSeq2000. From the authors' description of their analysis: Reads were processed with SOAPnuke, discarding reads with adapters, uncalled bases, mean Phred below 15, or no exact constant-primer or identifier match. COPE v1.2.5 was used to merge the high-quality paired reads. Each unique nucleotide sequence was treated as a clonotype, and MiTCR v1.1 was used to align the clonotypes to the IMGT TRB V, D and J references. Only V-J combinations with frequency above 0.0001 were analysed, covering about 99% of repertoires. For each V-J combination, a TCR clonal expansion and chaos score was defined as F50 clonal expansion divided by the chaos observed in the TCRdist matrix. Welch's t-statistics and random forest were used to narrow the features down to approximately 13 V-J combinations, which were then fed into a naive Bayes classifier. The Morisita-Horn index was used to measure how similar the thyroid and blood repertoires were. Through fastp at Q25 and MiXCR, TCRdb rebuilt clones from the public reads, retaining in-frame beta chains. For every CDR3 protein sequence, its rows merge into one entry that carries the most common genes and DNA. The V and J calls follow TCRdb's processing rather than the paper's. The table for this sample lists roughly 350,000 distinct CDR3 sequences; about 17% of them were counted only once. The top ten hold roughly 2.3% of the sample.

A word on this clonotype: Its antigen is still unknown. One base away there is no much larger clone; base qualities are not given.

Hyperthyroidism was considered stable if no progression to ophthalmopathy occurred within 18 months of follow-up. Patients with hyperthyroidism were aged 18 to 65 years, had been newly diagnosed, and had a disease duration of less than 2 months. Patients with other autoimmune diseases, uncontrolled infections, pregnancy or lactation were excluded from the study. Clinical symptoms, serum thyroxine, TRAb, thyroid ultrasound and orbital computed tomography were used for diagnosis. Using Ficoll-Paque density gradient centrifugation, PBMCs were isolated from 10 ml of fresh peripheral blood. Total RNA was extracted using Trizol reagent, and RNA quality was checked on an Agilent 2100 Bioanalyzer. The CDR3 runs 16 residues from the cysteine to the phenylalanine. Only the CDR3 part of the read is kept: 48 bases, read in frame from the first base. According to the germline V gene, CDR1 reads KGHDR and CDR2 reads SFDVKD. V is trimmed back by 7 bases and J by 1 base, and the junction contains 3 bases that no gene match accounts for.

Source material: peripheral blood. The receptor was isolated from an adult woman with stable Graves' hyperthyroidism. Recombination linked TRBV24-1 to TRBJ2-2; TRBD2 fits 12 bases in the junction. CDR3 region: CATRPTSGGNTGELFF. The DNA sequence is TGTGCCACCAGGCCGACTAGCGGGGGGAACACCGGGGAGCTGTTTTTT.